The clone carrying this TCR beta chain was seen at least ten times. This record comes from a study of response to subunit inactivated influenza vaccine. TCRdb called the RT-PCR reads again in MiXCR, with one record for every CDR3 protein. Of just under 550,000 distinct CDR3 sequences in the sample, around a quarter were seen once. Germline CDR1 and CDR2: ENHRY and SYGVKD. The CDR3 sequence is 13 residues long. V lost 3 bases to trimming and J lost 3 bases, with 3 bases between them. These same data were also listed under a study on T cells expressing NK-cell markers. From that paper: 5'RACE template switching with UMIs generated TCR beta cDNA. Dominant NKG2C+ clonotypes accounted for roughly 1.0-7.0% of CD8+ T cells in over 5 donors.

J is TRBJ1-6 and V is TRBV10-3; D is uncertain. The input for sequencing was CD4+ T cells sorted from PBMCs, taken less than 13 days after vaccination. This clonotype was obtained from a man between 50 and 59 years old who received an inactivated influenza vaccine. This CDR3 is CAISERYNSPLHF. The CDR3 DNA reads as TGTGCCATCAGTGAACGCTATAATTCACCCCTCCACTTT.